These T cell receptor beta chains were read from a single sample in a study of blood T cell repertoires in COVID-19. Clones were sequenced by immunoSEQ multiplex PCR, and TCRdb holds only the in-frame ones, with some missing. The table has some 230,000 clones, 75% to 90% seen once. The sequenced material came from peripheral blood. The receptors here all came from a man aged 25 to 40 who had recovered from COVID-19. Each CDR3 is given with its conserved first and last residue. Each record gives: D gene, J gene, V gene, clone size, CDR3 protein, CDR3 DNA. The D gene is left open where the match is weak. Clone size appears in some rows only: once, few, many, or a class for an expanded clone.

D gene: TRBD2; J gene: TRBJ2-2; V gene: TRBV6-5; clone size: .; CDR3 protein: CASSYPGTSGTRELFF; CDR3 DNA: TGTGCCAGCAGTTACCCGGGGACTAGCGGGACCAGGGAGCTGTTTTTT
D gene: TRBD1; J gene: TRBJ1-4; V gene: TRBV2; clone size: .; CDR3 protein: CASSLYLDRAVNEKLFF; CDR3 DNA: TGTGCCAGCAGCCTTTACCTCGACAGGGCCGTTAATGAAAAACTGTTTTTT
D gene: TRBD2; J gene: TRBJ2-7; V gene: TRBV3-1/TRBV3-2; clone size: .; CDR3 protein: CASSLGLAGSSYEQYF; CDR3 DNA: TGTGCCAGCAGCCTAGGACTAGCGGGGAGCTCCTACGAGCAGTACTTC
D gene: .; J gene: TRBJ1-1; V gene: TRBV6-5; clone size: .; CDR3 protein: CASSYRRNTEAFF; CDR3 DNA: TGTGCCAGCAGTTACCGTAGAAACACTGAAGCTTTCTTT
D gene: .; J gene: TRBJ2-3; V gene: TRBV11-2; clone size: .; CDR3 protein: CASSLDPGGHTDTQYF; CDR3 DNA: TGTGCCAGCAGCTTAGACCCGGGGGGACACACAGATACGCAGTATTTT
D gene: .; J gene: TRBJ2-1; V gene: TRBV5-4; clone size: .; CDR3 protein: CASSLAEGGVYNEQFF; CDR3 DNA: TGTGCCAGCAGCTTGGCCGAAGGGGGGGTCTACAATGAGCAGTTCTTC
D gene: .; J gene: TRBJ2-7; V gene: TRBV2; clone size: .; CDR3 protein: CASIRQSSYEQYF; CDR3 DNA: TGTGCCAGCATCCGACAGAGTTCCTACGAGCAGTACTTC
D gene: TRBD1; J gene: TRBJ2-7; V gene: TRBV5-4; clone size: .; CDR3 protein: CASSQTGALYEQYF; CDR3 DNA: TGTGCCAGCAGCCAGACAGGGGCGCTGTACGAGCAGTACTTC
D gene: .; J gene: TRBJ1-2; V gene: TRBV5-4; clone size: few; CDR3 protein: CASSLAAGDYGYTF; CDR3 DNA: TGTGCCAGCAGCTTGGCGGCAGGGGACTATGGCTACACCTTC
D gene: .; J gene: TRBJ1-4; V gene: TRBV10-1; clone size: few; CDR3 protein: CASSGGTLDEKLFF; CDR3 DNA: TGCGCCAGCAGTGGCGGGACTTTGGACGAAAAACTGTTTTTT
D gene: .; J gene: TRBJ2-2; V gene: TRBV3-1/TRBV3-2; clone size: .; CDR3 protein: CASLAVGVGRELFF; CDR3 DNA: TGTGCCAGCCTCGCAGTCGGGGTGGGTAGGGAGCTGTTTTTT
D gene: TRBD2; J gene: TRBJ2-1; V gene: TRBV11-2; clone size: .; CDR3 protein: CASSRAGGRYNEQFF; CDR3 DNA: TGTGCCAGCAGCCGAGCGGGGGGGCGCTACAATGAGCAGTTCTTC
D gene: TRBD2; J gene: TRBJ2-1; V gene: TRBV3-1/TRBV3-2; clone size: .; CDR3 protein: CASSQPRGGRNEQFF; CDR3 DNA: TGTGCCAGCAGCCAACCGCGGGGGGGCCGAAATGAGCAGTTCTTC
D gene: .; J gene: TRBJ1-2; V gene: TRBV4-1; clone size: once; CDR3 protein: CASSQGVDTNYGYTF; CDR3 DNA: TGCGCCAGCAGCCAAGGGGTTGACACGAACTATGGCTACACCTTC
D gene: .; J gene: TRBJ2-7; V gene: TRBV18; clone size: .; CDR3 protein: CASSGQDEQYF; CDR3 DNA: TGTGCCAGCTCAGGCCAAGACGAGCAGTACTTC
D gene: .; J gene: TRBJ2-7; V gene: TRBV28; clone size: .; CDR3 protein: CASSFGVYEQYF; CDR3 DNA: TGTGCCAGCAGTTTCGGGGTCTACGAGCAGTACTTC
D gene: .; J gene: TRBJ1-4; V gene: TRBV19; clone size: .; CDR3 protein: CASSPPQFPPLWLFF; CDR3 DNA: TGTGCCAGTAGTCCCCCGCAGTTTCCCCCCCTCTGGCTGTTTTTT
D gene: TRBD1; J gene: TRBJ1-5; V gene: TRBV7-8; clone size: .; CDR3 protein: CASSSYGTVSNQPQHF; CDR3 DNA: TGTGCCAGCAGCTCATACGGGACAGTTAGCAATCAGCCCCAGCATTTT
D gene: .; J gene: TRBJ1-1; V gene: TRBV27; clone size: .; CDR3 protein: CASSSFHRNTEAFF; CDR3 DNA: TGTGCCAGCAGTTCATTTCACAGGAACACTGAAGCTTTCTTT
D gene: .; J gene: TRBJ2-3; V gene: TRBV9; clone size: .; CDR3 protein: CASSVAKDTQYF; CDR3 DNA: TGTGCCAGCAGCGTAGCTAAAGATACGCAGTATTTT
D gene: .; J gene: TRBJ1-2; V gene: TRBV9; clone size: .; CDR3 protein: CASSVGPHATNYGYTF; CDR3 DNA: TGTGCCAGCAGCGTTGGCCCTCATGCCACCAACTATGGCTACACCTTC
D gene: .; J gene: TRBJ1-1; V gene: TRBV15; clone size: .; CDR3 protein: CATSSPTGITEAFF; CDR3 DNA: TGTGCCACCAGCTCCCCCACAGGGATCACTGAAGCTTTCTTT
D gene: .; J gene: TRBJ2-4; V gene: TRBV21-1; clone size: .; CDR3 protein: CASSPPPGQGSVTENIQYF; CDR3 DNA: TGTGCCAGCAGCCCTCCGCCGGGACAGGGGAGTGTGACCGAAAACATTCAGTACTTC
D gene: .; J gene: TRBJ1-2; V gene: TRBV10-1; clone size: .; CDR3 protein: CASSESADYGYTF; CDR3 DNA: TGCGCCAGCAGTGAGTCGGCAGACTATGGCTACACCTTC
D gene: .; J gene: TRBJ1-2; V gene: TRBV4-1; clone size: .; CDR3 protein: CASSQDQGRGNVGYGYTF; CDR3 DNA: TGCGCCAGCAGCCAAGATCAGGGCAGGGGAAATGTAGGCTATGGCTACACCTTC